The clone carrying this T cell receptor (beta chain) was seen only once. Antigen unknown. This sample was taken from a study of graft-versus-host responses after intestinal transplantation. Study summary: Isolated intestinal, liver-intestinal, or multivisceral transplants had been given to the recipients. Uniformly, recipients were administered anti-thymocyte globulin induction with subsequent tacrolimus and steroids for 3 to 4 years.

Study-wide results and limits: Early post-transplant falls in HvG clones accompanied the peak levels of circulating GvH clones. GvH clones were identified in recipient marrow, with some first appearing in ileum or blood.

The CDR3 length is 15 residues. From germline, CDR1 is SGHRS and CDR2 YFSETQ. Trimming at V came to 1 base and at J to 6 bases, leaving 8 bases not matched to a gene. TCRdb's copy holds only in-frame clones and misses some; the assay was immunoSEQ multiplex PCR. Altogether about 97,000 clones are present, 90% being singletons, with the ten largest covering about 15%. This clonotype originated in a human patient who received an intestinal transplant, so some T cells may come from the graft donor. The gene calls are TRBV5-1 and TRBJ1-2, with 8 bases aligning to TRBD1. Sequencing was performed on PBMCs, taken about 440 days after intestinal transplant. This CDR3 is CASSLWTGIRDGYTF. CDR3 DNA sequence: TGCGCCAGCAGCTTGTGGACAGGGATTCGGGATGGCTACACCTTC.